This passage covers 6 T cell receptor beta chains from one sample sequenced in a study of blood T cell repertoires in COVID-19. Sequencing used immunoSEQ multiplex PCR; TCRdb keeps in-frame clones, though not all of them. Of approximately 150,000 clones listed, about four fifths are singletons. Sequenced: peripheral blood. The receptors were gathered from a man aged 65 to 85 who had recovered from COVID-19.

V is TRBV9 and J is TRBJ1-4; tentatively, D is TRBD1 (5 bases). This CDR3 has 14 amino acids. V lost 5 bases and J 2 bases, leaving 10 bases between the germline ends. Germline V CDR1 and CDR2: SGDLS, YYNGEE. The CDR3 is CASRGLSTNEKLFF. CDR3 nucleotides: TGTGCCAGCAGGGGACTATCGACTAATGAAAAACTGTTTTTT. Full variable domain (rest looked up from reference TRBV9 and TRBJ1-4): DSGVTQTPKHLITATGQRVTLRCSPRSGDLSVYWYQQSLDQGLQFLIQYYNGEERAKGNILERFSAQQFPDLHSELNLSSLELGDSALYFCASRGLSTNEKLFFGSGTQLSVL.

The genes are TRBV7-2 and TRBJ2-3; 11 bases match TRBD2. This CDR3 contains 16 residues. Germline V gene lookup returns CDR1 SGHTA and CDR2 FQGNSA. J gave up 1 base and V 0 bases, and 0 bases lay outside the gene matches. The CDR3 nucleotides are TGTGCCAGCAGCTTAGCACTAGCGGGGGGCACAGATACGCAGTATTTT. It is translated as CASSLALAGGTDTQYF.

The chain employs TRBV6-5 and TRBJ2-7, with D perhaps matching TRBD2 (5 bases). V lost 11 bases, J lost 5 bases, and 22 bases lay in between. The CDR3 is 14 residues long. Per the germline V gene, CDR1 is MNHEY and CDR2 is SVGAGI. The CDR3 coding sequence is TGTGCCGGCATATTGCGGACTGCCGTCGACGAGCAGTACTTC. Encoded protein: CAGILRTAVDEQYF.

V is TRBV6-5 and J is TRBJ1-2; 8 nucleotides match TRBD1. The V segment lost 6 bases and the J segment 4 bases; nucleotides outside the gene matches: 10. CDR1 MNHEY and CDR2 SVGAGI come from the germline V gene. The CDR3 extends over 15 amino acids. CDR3 in amino acids: CASRVQGVTGYGYTF. The CDR3 DNA follows: TGTGCCAGCAGGGTACAGGGGGTGACGGGCTATGGCTACACCTTC.

This chain joins TRBV7-9 and TRBJ1-2; TRBD1 agrees at 7 bases. Losses at the gene ends were 2 bases for V and 3 bases for J; bases not matched to a gene: 12. The V gene's germline CDR1 is SEHNR and CDR2 FQNEAQ (reference sequence). This CDR3 region has 17 residues. In DNA form, the CDR3 reads TGTGCCAGCAGCTTACTTCGTAGAGGGGGCGCCCACTATGGCTACACCTTC. Translating it yields CASSLLRRGGAHYGYTF.

The V gene is TRBV18, the J gene TRBJ2-7; 11 nucleotides agree with TRBD1. Trimming removed 2 bases from V and 3 bases from J; junction bases left unmatched: 3. The CDR3 spans 15 residues. Per germline, CDR1 KGHSH and CDR2 LQKENI. The CDR3: CASSPGTGGLYEQYF. The CDR3 nucleotides are TGTGCCAGCTCACCAGGGACAGGGGGACTCTACGAGCAGTACTTC.